This T cell receptor (beta chain) was found in a study of cytomegalovirus exposure and HLA in healthy donors. The study ran its PCR with 60 Vbeta and 13 Jbeta primers. Per the original data handling: About 11 million of tens of millions of unique TCR beta chains were shared, per a later count. Sequencing was performed with immunoSEQ multiplex PCR; in TCRdb, only in-frame clones are kept and a portion is missing. The V and J calls and clone size were taken over from that table, and D and trimming were inferred from the DNA. The sample yields over 200,000 clones, about 74% seen once. Per germline, CDR1 SGHNT and CDR2 YYREEE (reference sequence). V was trimmed by 1 base and J by 8 bases, leaving 17 bases between them. The CDR3 is 15 amino acids. Broader study findings: There were 164 TCR beta chains listed as cytomegalovirus-associated. TRBV6-2, TRBV6-3 and some other V segments were excluded as indistinguishable. According to a later analysis, most TCR beta chains associated with CMV appeared HLA-restricted.

A word on this clone: What it binds is not known.

The clonotype comes from a woman in her 30s in good health and CMV-seronegative. The specimen sequenced was PBMCs. The V call is TRBV5-4, the J call TRBJ2-3, with D possibly matching TRBD1 (6 bases). The CDR3 spells CASSLSAGADGTQYF. DNA for the CDR3: TGTGCCAGCAGCTTGTCGGCAGGGGCTGATGGTACGCAGTATTTT.